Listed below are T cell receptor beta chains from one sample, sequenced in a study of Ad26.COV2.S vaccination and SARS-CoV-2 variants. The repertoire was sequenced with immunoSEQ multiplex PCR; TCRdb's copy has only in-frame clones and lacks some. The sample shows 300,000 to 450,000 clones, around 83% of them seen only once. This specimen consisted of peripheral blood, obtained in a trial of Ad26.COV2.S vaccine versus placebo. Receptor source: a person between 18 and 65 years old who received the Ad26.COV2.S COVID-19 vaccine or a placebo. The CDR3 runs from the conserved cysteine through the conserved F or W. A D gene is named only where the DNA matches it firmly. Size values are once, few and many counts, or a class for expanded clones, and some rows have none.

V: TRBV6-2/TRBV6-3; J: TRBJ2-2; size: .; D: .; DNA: TGTGCCAGCAGTTACGGGGTGCCCGGGGAGCTGTTTTTT; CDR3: CASSYGVPGELFF
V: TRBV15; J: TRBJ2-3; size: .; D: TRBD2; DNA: TGTGCCACCAGCCCTCAGGGCGGGGGGTCAGGAGATACGCAGTATTTT; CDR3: CATSPQGGGSGDTQYF
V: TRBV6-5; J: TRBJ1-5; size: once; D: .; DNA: TGTGCCAGCACCGCCCGGGGTGGCAATCAGCCCCAGCATTTT; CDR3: CASTARGGNQPQHF
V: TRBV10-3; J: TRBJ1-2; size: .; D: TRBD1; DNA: TGTGCCATCAGTGCAGGGACAGGGGGCGGCTATGGCTACACCTTC; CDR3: CAISAGTGGGYGYTF
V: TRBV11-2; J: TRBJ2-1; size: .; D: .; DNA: TGTGCCAGCAGCCAAACAACGAGTTGGGACACCCGAGGAGATGAGCAGTTCTTC; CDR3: CASSQTTSWDTRGDEQFF
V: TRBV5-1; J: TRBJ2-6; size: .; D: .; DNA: TGCGCCAGCAGCGAACCAGGGGACAGGGCCAACGTCCTGACTTTC; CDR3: CASSEPGDRANVLTF
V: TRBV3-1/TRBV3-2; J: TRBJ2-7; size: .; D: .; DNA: TGTGCCAGCAGCCACAGGGGTGGCGAGCAGTACTTC; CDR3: CASSHRGGEQYF
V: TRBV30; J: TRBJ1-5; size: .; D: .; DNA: TGTGCCTGGAGTGGACGGGGGGGCAATCAGCCCCAGCATTTT; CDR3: CAWSGRGGNQPQHF
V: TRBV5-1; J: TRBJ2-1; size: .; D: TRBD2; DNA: TGCGCCAGCAGCTTGGCCCCGAGCGGGGGGGCCTACAATGAGCAGTTCTTC; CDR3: CASSLAPSGGAYNEQFF
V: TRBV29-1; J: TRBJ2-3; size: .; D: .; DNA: TGCAGCGTTTCTTGGGGTTTCGGCTTGAGCACAGATACGCAGTATTTT; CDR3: CSVSWGFGLSTDTQYF
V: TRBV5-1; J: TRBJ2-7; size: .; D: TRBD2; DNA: TGCGCCAGCAGCTTGCGAATCGGGACTAGCGGGAGGAGCTCCTACGAGCAGTACTTC; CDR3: CASSLRIGTSGRSSYEQYF
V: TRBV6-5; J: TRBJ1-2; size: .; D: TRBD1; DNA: TGTGCCAGCAGTAGACAGGGCTTAGGACATGGCTACACCTTC; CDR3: CASSRQGLGHGYTF
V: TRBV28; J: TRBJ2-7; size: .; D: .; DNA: TGTGCCAGCAGCCTCAGGGCTTACGAGCAGTACTTC; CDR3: CASSLRAYEQYF
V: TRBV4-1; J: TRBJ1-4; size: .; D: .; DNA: TGCGCCAGCAGCCAAGTTGGAGTTGAAAAACTGTTTTTT; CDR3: CASSQVGVEKLFF
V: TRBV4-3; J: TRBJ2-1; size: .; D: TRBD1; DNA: TGCGCCAGCAGCCAAGCGGCAGGGGGCATCAACAATGAGCAGTTCTTC; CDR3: CASSQAAGGINNEQFF
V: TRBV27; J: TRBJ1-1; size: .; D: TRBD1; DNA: TGTGCCACCTTTCCCTGGGGGGACAGGGTGTCTGAAGCTTTCTTT; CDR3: CATFPWGDRVSEAFF
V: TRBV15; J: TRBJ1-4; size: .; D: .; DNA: TGTGCCACCAGCAGAGCAACCTTGGGTGAAAAACTGTTTTTT; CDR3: CATSRATLGEKLFF
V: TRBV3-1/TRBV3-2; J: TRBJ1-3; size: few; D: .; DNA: TGTGCCAGCAGCCTCTTGGACACCATATATTTT; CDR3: CASSLLDTIYF
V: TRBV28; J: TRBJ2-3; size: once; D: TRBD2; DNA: TGTGCCAGCACCCCCTGGGGTAGCGGGAGAGCCGGCACAGATACGCAGTATTTT; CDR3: CASTPWGSGRAGTDTQYF
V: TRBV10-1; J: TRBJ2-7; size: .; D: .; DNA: TGCGCCAGCAGTGAGTCTTTGGGCGAGCAGTACTTC; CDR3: CASSESLGEQYF
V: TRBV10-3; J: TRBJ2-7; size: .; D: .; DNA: TGTGCCATCAGTCGGCAGGGGAGCTCCTACGAGCAGTACTTC; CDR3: CAISRQGSSYEQYF
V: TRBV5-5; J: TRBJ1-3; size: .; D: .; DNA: TGTGCCAGCAGCTTCGGAAACACCATATATTTT; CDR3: CASSFGNTIYF
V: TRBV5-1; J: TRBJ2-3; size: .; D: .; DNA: TGCGCCAGCAGCATAGGGACAAAACAAAGGACAAGGTCAGCGGATACGCAGTATTTT; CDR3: CASSIGTKQRTRSADTQYF
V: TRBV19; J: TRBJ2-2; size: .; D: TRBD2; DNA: TGTGCCAGTAGTATTCTAGCGGGACCCACCGGGGAGCTGTTTTTT; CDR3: CASSILAGPTGELFF
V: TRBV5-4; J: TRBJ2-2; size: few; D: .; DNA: TGTGCCAGCAGCCGGGTCTCGAGCCGATCGAACACCGGGGAGCTGTTTTTT; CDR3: CASSRVSSRSNTGELFF
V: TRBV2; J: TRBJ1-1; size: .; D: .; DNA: TGTGCCAGCAGGATTAAGGGGGGAATGACTGAAGCTTTCTTT; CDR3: CASRIKGGMTEAFF
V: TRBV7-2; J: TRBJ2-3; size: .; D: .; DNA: TGTGCCAGCAGCCAGAGTCTAGATACGCAGTATTTT; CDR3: CASSQSLDTQYF
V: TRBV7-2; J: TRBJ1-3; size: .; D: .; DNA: TGTGCCAGCAGCTTCTCCAGGGCTAACTCTGGAAACACCATATATTTT; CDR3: CASSFSRANSGNTIYF
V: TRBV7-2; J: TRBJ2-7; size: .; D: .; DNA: TGTGCCAGCAGCAGACCGGGCCTGGGGGAGCAGTACTTC; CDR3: CASSRPGLGEQYF
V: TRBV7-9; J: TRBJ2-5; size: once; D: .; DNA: TGTGCCAGCAGCTTGACCTTGGGGCTAGAGACCCAGTACTTC; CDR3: CASSLTLGLETQYF